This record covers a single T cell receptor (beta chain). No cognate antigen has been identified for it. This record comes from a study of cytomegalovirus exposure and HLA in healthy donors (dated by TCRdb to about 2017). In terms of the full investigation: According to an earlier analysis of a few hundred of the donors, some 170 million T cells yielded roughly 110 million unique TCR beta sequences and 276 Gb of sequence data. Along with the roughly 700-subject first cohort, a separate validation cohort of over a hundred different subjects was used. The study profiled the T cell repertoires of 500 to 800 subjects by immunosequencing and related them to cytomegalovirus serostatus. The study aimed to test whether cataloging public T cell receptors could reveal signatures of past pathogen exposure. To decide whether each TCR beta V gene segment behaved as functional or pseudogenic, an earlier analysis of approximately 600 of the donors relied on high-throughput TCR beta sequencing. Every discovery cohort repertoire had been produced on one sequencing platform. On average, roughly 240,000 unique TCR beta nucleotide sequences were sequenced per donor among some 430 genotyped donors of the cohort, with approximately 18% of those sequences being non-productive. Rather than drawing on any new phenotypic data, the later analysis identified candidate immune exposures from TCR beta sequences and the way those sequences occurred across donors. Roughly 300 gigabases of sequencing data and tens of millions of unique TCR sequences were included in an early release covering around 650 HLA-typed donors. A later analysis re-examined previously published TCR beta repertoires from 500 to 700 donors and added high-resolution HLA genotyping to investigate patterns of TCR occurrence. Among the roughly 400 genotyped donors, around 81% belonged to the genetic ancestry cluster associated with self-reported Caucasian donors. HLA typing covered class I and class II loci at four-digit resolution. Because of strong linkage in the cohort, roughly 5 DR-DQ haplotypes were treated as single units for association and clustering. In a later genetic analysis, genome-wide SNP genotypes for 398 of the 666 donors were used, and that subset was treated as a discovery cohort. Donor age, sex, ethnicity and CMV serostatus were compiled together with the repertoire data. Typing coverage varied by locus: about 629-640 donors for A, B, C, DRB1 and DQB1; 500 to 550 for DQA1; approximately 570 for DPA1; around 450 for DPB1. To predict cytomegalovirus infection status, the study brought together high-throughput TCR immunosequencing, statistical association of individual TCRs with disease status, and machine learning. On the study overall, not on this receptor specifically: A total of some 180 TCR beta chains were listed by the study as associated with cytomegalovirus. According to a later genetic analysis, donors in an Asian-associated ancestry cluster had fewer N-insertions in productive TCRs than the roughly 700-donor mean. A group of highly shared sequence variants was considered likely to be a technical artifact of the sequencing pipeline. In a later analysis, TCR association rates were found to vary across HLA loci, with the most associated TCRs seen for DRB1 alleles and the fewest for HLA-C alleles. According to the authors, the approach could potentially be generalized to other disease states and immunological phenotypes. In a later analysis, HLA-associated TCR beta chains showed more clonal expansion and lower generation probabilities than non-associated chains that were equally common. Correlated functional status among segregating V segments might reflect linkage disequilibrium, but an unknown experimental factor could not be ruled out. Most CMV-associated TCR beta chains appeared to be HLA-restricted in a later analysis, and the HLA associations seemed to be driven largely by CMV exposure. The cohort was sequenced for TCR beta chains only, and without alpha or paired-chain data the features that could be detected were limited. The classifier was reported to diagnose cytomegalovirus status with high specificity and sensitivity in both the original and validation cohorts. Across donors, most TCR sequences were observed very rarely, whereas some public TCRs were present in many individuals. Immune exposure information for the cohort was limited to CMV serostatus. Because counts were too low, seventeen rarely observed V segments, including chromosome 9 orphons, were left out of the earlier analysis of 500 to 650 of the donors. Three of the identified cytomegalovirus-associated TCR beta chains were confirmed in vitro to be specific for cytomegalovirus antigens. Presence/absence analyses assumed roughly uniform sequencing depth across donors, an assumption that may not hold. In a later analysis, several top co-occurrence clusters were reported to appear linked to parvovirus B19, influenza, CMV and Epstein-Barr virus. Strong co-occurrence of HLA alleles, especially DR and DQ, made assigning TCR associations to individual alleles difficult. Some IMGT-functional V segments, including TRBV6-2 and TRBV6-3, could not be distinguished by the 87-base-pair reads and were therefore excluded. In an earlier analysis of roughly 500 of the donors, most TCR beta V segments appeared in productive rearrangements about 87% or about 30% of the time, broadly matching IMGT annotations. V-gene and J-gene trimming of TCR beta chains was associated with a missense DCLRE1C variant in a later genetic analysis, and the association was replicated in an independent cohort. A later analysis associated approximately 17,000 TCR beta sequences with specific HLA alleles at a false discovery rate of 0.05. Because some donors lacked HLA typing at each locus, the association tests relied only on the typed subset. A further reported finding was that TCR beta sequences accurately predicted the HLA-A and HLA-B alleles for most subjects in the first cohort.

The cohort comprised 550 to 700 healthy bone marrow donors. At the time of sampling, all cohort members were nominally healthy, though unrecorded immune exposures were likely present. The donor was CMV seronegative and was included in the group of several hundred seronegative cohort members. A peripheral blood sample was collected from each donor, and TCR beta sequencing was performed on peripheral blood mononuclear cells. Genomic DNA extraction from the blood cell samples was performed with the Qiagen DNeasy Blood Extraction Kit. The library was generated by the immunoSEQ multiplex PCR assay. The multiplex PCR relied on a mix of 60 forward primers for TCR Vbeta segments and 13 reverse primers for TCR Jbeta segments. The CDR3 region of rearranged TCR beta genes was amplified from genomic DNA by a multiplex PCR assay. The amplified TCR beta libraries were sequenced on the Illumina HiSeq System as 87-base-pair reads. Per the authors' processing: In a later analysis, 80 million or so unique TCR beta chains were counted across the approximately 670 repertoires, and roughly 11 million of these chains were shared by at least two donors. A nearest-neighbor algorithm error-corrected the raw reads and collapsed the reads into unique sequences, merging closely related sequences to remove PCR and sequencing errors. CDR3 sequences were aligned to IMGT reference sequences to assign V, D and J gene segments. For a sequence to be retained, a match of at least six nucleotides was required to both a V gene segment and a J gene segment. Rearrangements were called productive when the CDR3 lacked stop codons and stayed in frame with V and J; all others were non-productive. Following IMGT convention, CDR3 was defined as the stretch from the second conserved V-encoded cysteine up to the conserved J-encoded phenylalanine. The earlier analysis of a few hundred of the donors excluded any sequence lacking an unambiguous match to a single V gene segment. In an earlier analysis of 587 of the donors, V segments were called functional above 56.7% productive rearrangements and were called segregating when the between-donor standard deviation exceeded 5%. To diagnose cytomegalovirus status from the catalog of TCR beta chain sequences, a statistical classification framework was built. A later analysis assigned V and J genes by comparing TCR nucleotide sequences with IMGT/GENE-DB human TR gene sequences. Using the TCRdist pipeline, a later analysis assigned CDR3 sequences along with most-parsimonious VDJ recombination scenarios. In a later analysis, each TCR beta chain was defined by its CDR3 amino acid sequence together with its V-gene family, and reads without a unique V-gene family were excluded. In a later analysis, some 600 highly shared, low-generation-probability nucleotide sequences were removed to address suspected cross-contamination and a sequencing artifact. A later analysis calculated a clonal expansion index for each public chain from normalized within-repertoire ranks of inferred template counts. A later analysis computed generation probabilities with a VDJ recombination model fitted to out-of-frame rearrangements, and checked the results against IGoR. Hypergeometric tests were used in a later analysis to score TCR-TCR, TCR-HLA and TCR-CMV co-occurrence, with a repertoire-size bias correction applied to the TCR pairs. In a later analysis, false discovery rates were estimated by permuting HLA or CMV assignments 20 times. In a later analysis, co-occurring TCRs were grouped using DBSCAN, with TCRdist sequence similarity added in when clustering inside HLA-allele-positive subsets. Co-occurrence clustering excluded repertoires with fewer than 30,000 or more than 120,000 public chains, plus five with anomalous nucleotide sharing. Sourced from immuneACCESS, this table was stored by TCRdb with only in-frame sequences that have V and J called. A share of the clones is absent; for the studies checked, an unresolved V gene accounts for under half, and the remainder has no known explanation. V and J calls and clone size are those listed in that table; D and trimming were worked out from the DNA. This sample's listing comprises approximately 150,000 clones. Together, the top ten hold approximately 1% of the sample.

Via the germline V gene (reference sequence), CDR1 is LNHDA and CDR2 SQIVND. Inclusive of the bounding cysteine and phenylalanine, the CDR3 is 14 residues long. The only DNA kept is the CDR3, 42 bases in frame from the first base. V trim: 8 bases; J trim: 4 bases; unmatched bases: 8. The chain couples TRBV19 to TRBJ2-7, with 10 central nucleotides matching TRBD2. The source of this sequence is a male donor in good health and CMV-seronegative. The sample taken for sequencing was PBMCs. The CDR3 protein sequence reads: CASSTSGASYEQYF. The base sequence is TGTGCCAGTTCCACTAGCGGGGCTTCGTACGAGCAGTACTTC. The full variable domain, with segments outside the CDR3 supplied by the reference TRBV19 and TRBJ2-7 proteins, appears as DGGITQSPKYLFRKEGQNVTLSCEQNLNHDAMYWYRQDPGQGLRLIYYSQIVNDFQKGDIAEGYSVSREKKESFPLTVTSAQKNPTAFYLCASSTSGASYEQYFGPGTRLTVT.